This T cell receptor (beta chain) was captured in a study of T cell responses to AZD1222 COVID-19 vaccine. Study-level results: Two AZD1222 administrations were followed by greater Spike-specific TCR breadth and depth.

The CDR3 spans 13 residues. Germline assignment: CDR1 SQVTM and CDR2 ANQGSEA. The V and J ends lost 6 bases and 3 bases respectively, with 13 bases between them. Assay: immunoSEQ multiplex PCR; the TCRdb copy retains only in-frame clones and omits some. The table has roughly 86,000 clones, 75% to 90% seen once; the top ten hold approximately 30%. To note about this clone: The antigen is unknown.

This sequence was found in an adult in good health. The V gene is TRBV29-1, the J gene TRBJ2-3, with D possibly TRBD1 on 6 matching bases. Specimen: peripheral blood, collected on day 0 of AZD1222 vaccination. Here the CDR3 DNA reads TGCAGCGTGGGACAATCAGGGACAGATACGCAGTATTTT. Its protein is CSVGQSGTDTQYF.